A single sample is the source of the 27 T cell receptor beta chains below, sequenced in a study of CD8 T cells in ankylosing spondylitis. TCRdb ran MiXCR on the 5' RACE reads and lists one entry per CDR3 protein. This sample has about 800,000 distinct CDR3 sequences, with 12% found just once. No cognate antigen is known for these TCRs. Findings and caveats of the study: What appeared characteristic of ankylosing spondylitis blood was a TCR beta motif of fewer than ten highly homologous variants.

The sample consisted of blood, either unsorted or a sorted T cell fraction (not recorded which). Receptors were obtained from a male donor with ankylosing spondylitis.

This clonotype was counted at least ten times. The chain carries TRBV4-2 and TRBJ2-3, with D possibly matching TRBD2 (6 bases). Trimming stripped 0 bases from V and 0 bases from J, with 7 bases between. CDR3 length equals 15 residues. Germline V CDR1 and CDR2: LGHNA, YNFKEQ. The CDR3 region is CASSQEGTSTDTQYF. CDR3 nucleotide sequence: TGTGCCAGCAGCCAAGAGGGGACTAGCACAGATACGCAGTATTTT.

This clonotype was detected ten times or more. The CDR3 nucleotides are TGTGCCAGCTCACCCGGAGGGACTACCAGCTCCTACAATGAGCAGTTCTTC. This gives the protein CASSPGGTTSSYNEQFF. The chain has TRBV18 and TRBJ2-1, with TRBD2 matching 7 bases. V dropped 3 bases and J dropped 0; count of bases not matched to a gene: 8. CDR1 is KGHSH and CDR2 is LQKENI in the germline V gene. The CDR3 runs to 17 residues.

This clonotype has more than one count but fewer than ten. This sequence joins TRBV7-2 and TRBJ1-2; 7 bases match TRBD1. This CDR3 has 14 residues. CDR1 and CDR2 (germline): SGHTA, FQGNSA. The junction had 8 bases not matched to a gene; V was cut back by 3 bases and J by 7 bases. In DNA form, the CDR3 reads TGTGCCAGCAGCTTTTCCAGGGGGAGAGGTGGCTACACCTTC. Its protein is CASSFSRGRGGYTF.

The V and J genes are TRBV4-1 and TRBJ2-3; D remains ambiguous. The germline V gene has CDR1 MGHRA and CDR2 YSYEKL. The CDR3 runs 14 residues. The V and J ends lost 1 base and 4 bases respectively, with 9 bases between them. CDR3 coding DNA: TGCGCCAGCAGCCAAGGTGTGCTGCCAGATACGCAGTATTTT. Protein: CASSQGVLPDTQYF.

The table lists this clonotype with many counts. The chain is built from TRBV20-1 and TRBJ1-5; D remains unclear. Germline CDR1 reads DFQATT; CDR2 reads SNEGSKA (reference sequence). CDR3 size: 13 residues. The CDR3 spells CSARPGGNQPQHF. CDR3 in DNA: TGCAGCGCAAGGCCCGGGGGCAATCAGCCCCAGCATTTT.

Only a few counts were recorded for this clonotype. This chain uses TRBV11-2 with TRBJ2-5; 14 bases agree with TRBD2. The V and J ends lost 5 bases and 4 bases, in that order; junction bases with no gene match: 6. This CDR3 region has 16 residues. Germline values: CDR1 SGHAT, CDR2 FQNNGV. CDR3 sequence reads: CASSGPGLAGVETQYF. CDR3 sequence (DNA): TGTGCCAGCAGCGGGCCGGGACTAGCGGGGGTAGAGACCCAGTACTTC. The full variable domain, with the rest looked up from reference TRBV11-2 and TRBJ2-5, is EAGVAQSPRYKIIEKRQSVAFWCNPISGHATLYWYQQILGQGPKLLIQFQNNGVVDDSQLPKDRFSAERLKGVDSTLKIQPAKLEDSAVYLCASSGPGLAGVETQYFGPGTRLLVL.

CDR3 residues: CSARDQYPTTAEAFF. The CDR3 DNA reads as TGCAGTGCTAGAGATCAATACCCTACCACCGCTGAAGCTTTCTTT. This sequence joins TRBV20-1 and TRBJ1-1; D is ambiguous. Germline CDR1 DFQATT, CDR2 SNEGSKA (reference sequence). Trimming cost V 0 bases and J 6 bases, with 17 bases left between them. The CDR3 sequence is 15 residues long.

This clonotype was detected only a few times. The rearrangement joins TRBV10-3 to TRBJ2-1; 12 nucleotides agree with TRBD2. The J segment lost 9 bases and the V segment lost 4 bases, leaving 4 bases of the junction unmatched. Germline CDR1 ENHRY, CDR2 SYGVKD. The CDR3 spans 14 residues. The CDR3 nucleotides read TGTGCCATCAGTGGGACTAGCGGGAAGGTTGAGCAGTTCTTC. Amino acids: CAISGTSGKVEQFF.

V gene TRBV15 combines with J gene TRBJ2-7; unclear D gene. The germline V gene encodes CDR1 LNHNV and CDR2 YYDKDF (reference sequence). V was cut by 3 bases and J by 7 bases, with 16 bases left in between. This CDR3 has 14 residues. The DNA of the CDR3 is TGTGCCACCAGCAGGGAGACTCTTCTGGGGGAGCAGTACTTC. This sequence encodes CATSRETLLGEQYF.

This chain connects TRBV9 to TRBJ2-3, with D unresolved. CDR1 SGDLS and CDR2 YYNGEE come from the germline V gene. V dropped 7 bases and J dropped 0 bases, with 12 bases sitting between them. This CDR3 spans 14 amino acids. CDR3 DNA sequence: TGTGCCAGCGCTCGCACGGTGAGCACAGATACGCAGTATTTT. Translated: CASARTVSTDTQYF. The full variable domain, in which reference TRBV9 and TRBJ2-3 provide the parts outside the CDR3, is DSGVTQTPKHLITATGQRVTLRCSPRSGDLSVYWYQQSLDQGLQFLIQYYNGEERAKGNILERFSAQQFPDLHSELNLSSLELGDSALYFCASARTVSTDTQYFGPGTRLTVL.

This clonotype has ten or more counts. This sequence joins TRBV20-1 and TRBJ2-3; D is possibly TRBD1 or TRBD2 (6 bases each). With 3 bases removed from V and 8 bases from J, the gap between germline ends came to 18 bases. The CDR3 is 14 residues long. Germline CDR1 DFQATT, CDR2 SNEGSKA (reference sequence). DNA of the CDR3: TGCAGTGCTAGGGTATGGGGGGCGCAGGGTACGCAGTATTTT. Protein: CSARVWGAQGTQYF.

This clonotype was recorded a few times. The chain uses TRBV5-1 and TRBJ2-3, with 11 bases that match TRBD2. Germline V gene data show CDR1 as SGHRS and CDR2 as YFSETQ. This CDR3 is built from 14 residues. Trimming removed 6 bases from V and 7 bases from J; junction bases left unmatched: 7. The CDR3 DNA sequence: TGCGCCAGCACTAGGACTAGCGGGCCGAATACGCAGTATTTT. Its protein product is CASTRTSGPNTQYF. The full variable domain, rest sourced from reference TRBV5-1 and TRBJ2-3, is KAGVTQTPRYLIKTRGQQVTLSCSPISGHRSVSWYQQTPGQGLQFLFEYFSETQRNKGNFPGRFSGRQFSNSRSEMNVSTLELGDSALYLCASTRTSGPNTQYFGPGTRLTVL.

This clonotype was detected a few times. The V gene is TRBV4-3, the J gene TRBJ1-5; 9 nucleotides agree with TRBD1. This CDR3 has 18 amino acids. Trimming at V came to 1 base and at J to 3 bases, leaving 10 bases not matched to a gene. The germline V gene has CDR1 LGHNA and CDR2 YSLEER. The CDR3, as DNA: TGCGCCAGCAGCCAAGTCAGAGCCGGGACAGGGCTCAATCAGCCCCAGCATTTT. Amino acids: CASSQVRAGTGLNQPQHF.

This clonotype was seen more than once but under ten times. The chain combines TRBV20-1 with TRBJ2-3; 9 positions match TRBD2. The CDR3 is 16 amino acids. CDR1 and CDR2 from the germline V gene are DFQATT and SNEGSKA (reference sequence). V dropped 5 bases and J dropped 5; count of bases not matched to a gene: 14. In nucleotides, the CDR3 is TGCAGTGCTCGTGTTCTGGCGGGAGGGCCTGGAGATACGCAGTATTTT. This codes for CSARVLAGGPGDTQYF.

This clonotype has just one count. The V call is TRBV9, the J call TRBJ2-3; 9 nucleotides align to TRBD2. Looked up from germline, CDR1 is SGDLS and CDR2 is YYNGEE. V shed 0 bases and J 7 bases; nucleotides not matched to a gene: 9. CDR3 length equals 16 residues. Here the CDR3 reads CASSVVSSSGTNTQYF. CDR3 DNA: TGTGCCAGCAGCGTAGTGTCGTCTAGCGGGACTAATACGCAGTATTTT. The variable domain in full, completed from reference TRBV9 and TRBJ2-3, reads DSGVTQTPKHLITATGQRVTLRCSPRSGDLSVYWYQQSLDQGLQFLIQYYNGEERAKGNILERFSAQQFPDLHSELNLSSLELGDSALYFCASSVVSSSGTNTQYFGPGTRLTVL.

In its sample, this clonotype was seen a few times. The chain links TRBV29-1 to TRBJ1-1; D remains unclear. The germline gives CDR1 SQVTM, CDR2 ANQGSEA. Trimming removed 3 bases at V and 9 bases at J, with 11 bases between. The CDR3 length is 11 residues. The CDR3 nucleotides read TGCAGCGTTGACCTCTCAGTTCAAGCTTTCTTT. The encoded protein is CSVDLSVQAFF. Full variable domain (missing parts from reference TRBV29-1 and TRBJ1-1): SAVISQKPSRDICQRGTSLTIQCQVDSQVTMMFWYRQQPGQSLTLIATANQGSEATYESGFVIDKFPISRPNLTFSTLTVSNMSPEDSSIYLCSVDLSVQAFFGQGTRLTVV.

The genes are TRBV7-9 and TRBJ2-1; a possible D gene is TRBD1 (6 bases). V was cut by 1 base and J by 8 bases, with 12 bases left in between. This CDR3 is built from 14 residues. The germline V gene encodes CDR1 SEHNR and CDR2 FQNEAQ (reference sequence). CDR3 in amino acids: CASSLGLGGDEQFF. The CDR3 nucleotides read TGTGCCAGCAGCTTAGGACTTGGGGGCGATGAGCAGTTCTTC.

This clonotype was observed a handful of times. The CDR3 protein is CASSRSPGHYEAFF. DNA for the CDR3: TGTGCCAGCAGCCGTTCCCCGGGACATTATGAAGCTTTCTTT. The chain couples TRBV7-2 to TRBJ1-1; perhaps TRBD1 as D (6 bases). CDR3 length: 14 residues. Germline lookup yields CDR1 SGHTA and CDR2 FQGNSA. V was clipped by 5 bases and J by 7 bases, with 17 bases between them.

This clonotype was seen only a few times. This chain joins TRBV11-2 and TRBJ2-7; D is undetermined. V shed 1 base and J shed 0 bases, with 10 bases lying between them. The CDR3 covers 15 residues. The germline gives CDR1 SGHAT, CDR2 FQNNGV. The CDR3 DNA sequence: TGTGCCAGCAGCTTAGCCGCGGCTGCCTCCTACGAGCAGTACTTC. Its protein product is CASSLAAAASYEQYF.

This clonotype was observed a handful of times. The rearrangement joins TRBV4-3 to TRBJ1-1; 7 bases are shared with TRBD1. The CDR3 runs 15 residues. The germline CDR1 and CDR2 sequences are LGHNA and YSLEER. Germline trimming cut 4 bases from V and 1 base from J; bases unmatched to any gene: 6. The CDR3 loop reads CASSPRRGQNTEAFF. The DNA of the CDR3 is TGCGCCAGCAGCCCACGAAGGGGGCAGAACACTGAAGCTTTCTTT.

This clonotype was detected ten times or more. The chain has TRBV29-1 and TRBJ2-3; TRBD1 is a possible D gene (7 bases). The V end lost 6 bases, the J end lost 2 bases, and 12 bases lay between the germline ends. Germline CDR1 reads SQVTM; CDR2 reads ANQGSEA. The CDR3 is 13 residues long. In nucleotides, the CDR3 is TGCAGCGTGGAGGGACAGCTCACAGATACGCAGTATTTT. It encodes CSVEGQLTDTQYF.

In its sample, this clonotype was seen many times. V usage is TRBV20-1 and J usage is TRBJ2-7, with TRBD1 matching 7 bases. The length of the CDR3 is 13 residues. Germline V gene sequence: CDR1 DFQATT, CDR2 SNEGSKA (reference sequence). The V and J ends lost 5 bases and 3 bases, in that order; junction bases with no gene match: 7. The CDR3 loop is CSASSGGSYEQYF. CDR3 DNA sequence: TGCAGTGCTTCTTCAGGGGGAAGCTACGAGCAGTACTTC.

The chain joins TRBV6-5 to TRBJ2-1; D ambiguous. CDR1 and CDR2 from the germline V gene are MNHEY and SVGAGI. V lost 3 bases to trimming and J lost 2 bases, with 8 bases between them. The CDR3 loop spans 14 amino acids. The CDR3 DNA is TGTGCCAGCAGTTATGCCAGAGCCTACAATGAGCAGTTCTTC. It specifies CASSYARAYNEQFF.

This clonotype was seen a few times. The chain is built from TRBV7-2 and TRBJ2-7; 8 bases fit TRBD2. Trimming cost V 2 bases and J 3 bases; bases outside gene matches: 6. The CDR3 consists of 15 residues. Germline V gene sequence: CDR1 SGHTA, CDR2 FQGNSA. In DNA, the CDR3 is TGTGCCAGCAGCTTAAGACGGGAGGGCCTCTACGAGCAGTACTTC. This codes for CASSLRREGLYEQYF.

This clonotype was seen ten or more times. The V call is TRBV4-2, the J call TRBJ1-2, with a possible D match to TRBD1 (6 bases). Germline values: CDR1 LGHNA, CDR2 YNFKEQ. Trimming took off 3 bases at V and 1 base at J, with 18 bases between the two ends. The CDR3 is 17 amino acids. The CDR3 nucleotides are TGTGCCAGCAGCCAGCCTCTTCCTGGGACAAATAACTATGGCTACACCTTC. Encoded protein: CASSQPLPGTNNYGYTF.

The CDR3 nucleotides are TGCAGTGCTAGGCGAGTTAATGAGCAGTTCTTC. This gives the protein CSARRVNEQFF. V is TRBV20-1 and J is TRBJ2-1; unclear D gene. Between the trimmed V and J ends, which lost 3 bases and 7 bases, there was a span of 7 bases. The CDR3 consists of 11 residues. Germline CDR1 reads DFQATT; CDR2 reads SNEGSKA (reference sequence).

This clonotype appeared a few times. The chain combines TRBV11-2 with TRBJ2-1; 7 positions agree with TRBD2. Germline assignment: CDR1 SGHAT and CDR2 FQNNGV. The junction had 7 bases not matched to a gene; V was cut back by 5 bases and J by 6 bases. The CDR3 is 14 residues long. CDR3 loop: CASSALAALNEQFF. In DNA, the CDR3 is TGTGCCAGCAGCGCTCTAGCGGCTCTCAATGAGCAGTTCTTC. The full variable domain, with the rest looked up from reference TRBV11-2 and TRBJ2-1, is EAGVAQSPRYKIIEKRQSVAFWCNPISGHATLYWYQQILGQGPKLLIQFQNNGVVDDSQLPKDRFSAERLKGVDSTLKIQPAKLEDSAVYLCASSALAALNEQFFGPGTRLTVL.